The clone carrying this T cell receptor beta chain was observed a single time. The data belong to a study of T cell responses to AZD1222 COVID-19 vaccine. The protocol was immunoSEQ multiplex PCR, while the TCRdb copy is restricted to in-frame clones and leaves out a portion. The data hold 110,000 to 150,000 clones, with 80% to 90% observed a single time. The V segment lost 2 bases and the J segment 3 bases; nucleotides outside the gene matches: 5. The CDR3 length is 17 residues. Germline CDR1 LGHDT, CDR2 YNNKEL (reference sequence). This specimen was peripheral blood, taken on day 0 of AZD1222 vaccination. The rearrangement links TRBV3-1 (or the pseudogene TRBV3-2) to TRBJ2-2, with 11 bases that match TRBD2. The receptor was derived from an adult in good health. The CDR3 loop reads CASSQPLAGGDTGELFF. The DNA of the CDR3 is TGTGCCAGCAGCCAACCTTTAGCGGGAGGGGACACCGGGGAGCTGTTTTTT.